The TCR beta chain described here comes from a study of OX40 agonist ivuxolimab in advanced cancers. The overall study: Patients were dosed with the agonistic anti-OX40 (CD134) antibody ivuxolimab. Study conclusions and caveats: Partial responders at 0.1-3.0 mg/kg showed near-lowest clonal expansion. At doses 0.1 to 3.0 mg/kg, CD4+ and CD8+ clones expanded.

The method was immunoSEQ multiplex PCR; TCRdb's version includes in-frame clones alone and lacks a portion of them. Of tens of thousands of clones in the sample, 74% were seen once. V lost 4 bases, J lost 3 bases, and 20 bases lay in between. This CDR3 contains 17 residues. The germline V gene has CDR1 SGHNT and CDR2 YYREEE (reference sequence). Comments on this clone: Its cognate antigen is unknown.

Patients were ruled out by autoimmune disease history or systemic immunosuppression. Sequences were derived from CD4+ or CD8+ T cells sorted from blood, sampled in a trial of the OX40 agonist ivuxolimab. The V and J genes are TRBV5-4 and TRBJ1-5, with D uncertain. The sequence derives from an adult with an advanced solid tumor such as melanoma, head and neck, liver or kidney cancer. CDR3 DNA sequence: TGTGCCAGCAGCCCTAGTTTTGAAACCTTAGACAATCAGCCCCAGCATTTT. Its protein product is CASSPSFETLDNQPQHF.